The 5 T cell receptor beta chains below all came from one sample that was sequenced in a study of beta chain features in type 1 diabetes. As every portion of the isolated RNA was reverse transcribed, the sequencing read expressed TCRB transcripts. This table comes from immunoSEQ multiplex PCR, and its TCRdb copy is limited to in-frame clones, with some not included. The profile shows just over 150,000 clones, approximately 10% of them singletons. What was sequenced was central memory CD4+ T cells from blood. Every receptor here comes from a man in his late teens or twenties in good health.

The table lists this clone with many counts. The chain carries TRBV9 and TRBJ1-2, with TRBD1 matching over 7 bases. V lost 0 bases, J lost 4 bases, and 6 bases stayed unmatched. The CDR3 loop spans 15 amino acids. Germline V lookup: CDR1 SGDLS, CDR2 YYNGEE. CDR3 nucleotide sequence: TGTGCCAGCAGCGTAGACGGCAGGGGGGCCTATGGCTACACCTTC. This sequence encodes CASSVDGRGAYGYTF.

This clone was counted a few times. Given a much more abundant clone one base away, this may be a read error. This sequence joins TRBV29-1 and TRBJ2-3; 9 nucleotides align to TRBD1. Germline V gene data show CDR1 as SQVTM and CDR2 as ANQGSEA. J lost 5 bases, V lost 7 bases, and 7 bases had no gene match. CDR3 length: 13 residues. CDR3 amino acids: CSGGTGRGDTQYF. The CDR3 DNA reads TGCAGCGGCGGGACAGGGCGCGGAGATACGCAGTATTTT.

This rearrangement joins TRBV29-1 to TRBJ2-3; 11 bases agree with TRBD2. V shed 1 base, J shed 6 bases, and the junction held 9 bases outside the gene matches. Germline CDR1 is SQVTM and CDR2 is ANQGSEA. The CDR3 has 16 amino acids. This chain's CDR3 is CSVEVRLAGTMDTQYF. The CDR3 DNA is TGCAGCGTTGAAGTGCGACTAGCGGGGACGATGGATACGCAGTATTTT.

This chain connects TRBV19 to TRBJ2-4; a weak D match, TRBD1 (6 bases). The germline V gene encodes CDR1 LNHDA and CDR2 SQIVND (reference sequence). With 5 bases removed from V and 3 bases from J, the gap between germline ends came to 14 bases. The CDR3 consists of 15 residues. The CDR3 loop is CASSFLGQVKNIQYF. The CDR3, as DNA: TGTGCCAGTAGTTTCCTGGGACAAGTCAAAAACATTCAGTACTTC.

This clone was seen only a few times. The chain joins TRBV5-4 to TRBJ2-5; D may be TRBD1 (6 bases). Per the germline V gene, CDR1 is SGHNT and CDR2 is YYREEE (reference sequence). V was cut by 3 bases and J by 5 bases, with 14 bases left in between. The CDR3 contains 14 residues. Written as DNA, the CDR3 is TGTGCCAGCAGCTCAGGACAGACTGGGGAGACCCAGTACTTC. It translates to CASSSGQTGETQYF.